The rows below give T cell receptor beta chains drawn from one sample of a study of blood T cell repertoires in COVID-19. Clones were read by immunoSEQ multiplex PCR, and TCRdb kept only the in-frame ones, dropping some. The sample yields about 210,000 clones, over 60% seen once. The sequencing sample was made of peripheral blood. These receptors were obtained from a woman aged 65 to 85 with acute or convalescent COVID-19. Each CDR3 is given with its conserved first and last residue.

cdr3_length v_call cdr3_aa
13 TRBV2 CASRGQAHYEQYF
16 TRBV19 CASSRIGGLNTGELFF
14 TRBV7-2 CASSLGTSVYEQYF
17 TRBV7-2 CASSSGGTSGPIETQYF
17 TRBV7-3 CASSPTPILAKTGELFF
13 TRBV18 CASSPGSNQPQHF
19 TRBV6-4 CASSDFGSWGTGNQETQYF
12 TRBV29-1 CSAYTGVNEQFF
15 TRBV30 CACLGGHRGYGELFF
13 TRBV7-2 CASSFPLNTEAFF
14 TRBV7-3 CASSLNRVNTEAFF
12 TRBV3-1/TRBV3-2 CASSPSTDTQYF
18 TRBV6-2/TRBV6-3 CASSKAGTGFYSNQPQHF
16 TRBV5-1 CASSPTSGGADGELFF
17 TRBV19 CASSPRTEGHSNQPQHF
16 TRBV5-1 CASSFYGQGRVTEAFF
16 TRBV7-2 CASSSTPGQGVYGYTF
15 TRBV27 CASSLKDQGSYEQYF
12 TRBV27 CASSEGGGPLHF
13 TRBV18 CASSVQASYEQYF
13 TRBV29-1 CSGQGAIRGEQYF
14 TRBV27 CASSPVAIGQPQHF
16 TRBV19 CASKPGLASLQETQYF
16 TRBV6-2/TRBV6-3 CASSYSDRALLNEQFF
12 TRBV2 CASRGLDYGYTF
19 TRBV4-1 CASSQDPRSSSGNTDTQYF
13 TRBV7-9 CASSLQGESPLHF
17 TRBV7-9 CASSLKPSGGWTDTQYF
14 TRBV6-5 CASKGGWNTGELFF
16 TRBV5-6 CASESRDREELDGYTF
12 TRBV12-3/TRBV12-4 CASSFHTDTQYF
17 TRBV25-1 CASSESSRGVSTDTQYF
14 TRBV2 CASRETGASETQYF
17 TRBV4-2 CASSQEVAGGRSDTQYF
13 TRBV3-1/TRBV3-2 CASSPGGSYEQYF
13 TRBV12-3/TRBV12-4 CASSTQVNTEAFF
15 TRBV7-2 CASSLGQDINQPQHF
13 TRBV7-2 CASSPGQGATQHF
14 TRBV19 CASTWTANNYGYTF